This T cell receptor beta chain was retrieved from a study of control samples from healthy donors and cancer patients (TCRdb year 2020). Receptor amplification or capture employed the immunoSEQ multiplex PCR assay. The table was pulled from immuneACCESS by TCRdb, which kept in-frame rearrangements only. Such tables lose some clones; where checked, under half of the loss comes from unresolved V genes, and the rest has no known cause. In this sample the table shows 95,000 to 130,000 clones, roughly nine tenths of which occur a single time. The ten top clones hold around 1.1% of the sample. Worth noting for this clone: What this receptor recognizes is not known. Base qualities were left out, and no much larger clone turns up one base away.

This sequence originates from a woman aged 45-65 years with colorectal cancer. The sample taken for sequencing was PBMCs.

The sequence in DNA is TGTGCCAGCAGTGAAGCGGACAGGAATCAGCCCCAGCATTTT. This encodes CASSEADRNQPQHF. The receptor chain draws on TRBV6-1 and TRBJ1-5; the central 7 bases match TRBD1. Germline trimming amounts to 0 bases on V and 4 bases on J, with 0 as the count of junction bases outside the gene matches. CDR3 length: 14 amino acids, cysteine to phenylalanine. Of the read, only the CDR3 DNA is kept; its 42 bases are in frame from base 1. CDR1 and CDR2, looked up from the germline V gene, are MNHNS and SASEGT.